These 8 T cell receptor beta chains share one sample of origin, sequenced in a study of T-cell memory formation after mild COVID-19. From the 5' RACE reads, TCRdb called clonotypes with MiXCR, one entry per CDR3 protein. Among 250,000 to 300,000 distinct CDR3 sequences listed, roughly 18% were seen once. The sequencing input was PBMCs or a T cell subset sorted from them (not recorded which). The source is a man younger than 30 who had mild COVID-19 (a few samples of this study predate the infection). Cell type and time point are not known.

The gene calls are TRBV11-1 and TRBJ2-1; TRBD1 matches 8 bases. Germline V gives CDR1 SGHAT, CDR2 FQDESV (reference sequence). The CDR3 runs 14 residues. Losses at the gene ends were 2 bases for V and 6 bases for J; bases not matched to a gene: 3. CDR3 in amino acids: CASSLRQGINEQFF. CDR3 DNA sequence: TGTGCCAGCAGCTTAAGACAGGGGATCAATGAGCAGTTCTTC.

This clonotype was observed a handful of times. This rearrangement joins TRBV7-9 to TRBJ1-2; D is unresolved. The CDR3 extends over 12 amino acids. V gave up 5 bases and J gave up 2 bases, with 6 bases separating them. Germline assignment: CDR1 SEHNR and CDR2 FQNEAQ (reference sequence). CDR3 protein: CASSRQNYGYTF. DNA for the CDR3: TGTGCCAGCAGCAGGCAGAACTATGGCTACACCTTC.

The chain joins TRBV27 to TRBJ2-5; D ambiguous. Between the trimmed V and J ends, which lost 3 bases and 1 base, there was a span of 12 bases. Germline V gene sequence: CDR1 MNHEY, CDR2 SMNVEV (reference sequence). The CDR3 is 15 amino acids. DNA for the CDR3: TGTGCCAGCAGTTTCATAGGGAAGACCCAAGAGACCCAGTACTTC. Protein product: CASSFIGKTQETQYF.

The chain recombines TRBV6-5 with TRBJ2-2; tentatively, D is TRBD1 (5 bases). The CDR3 loop spans 13 amino acids. V was trimmed by 5 bases and J by 8 bases, leaving 12 bases between them. Germline V gives CDR1 MNHEY, CDR2 SVGAGI. This chain's CDR3 is CASSREYRGELFF. CDR3 nucleotides: TGTGCCAGCAGTAGAGAATACAGGGGGGAGCTGTTTTTT.

The V gene is TRBV7-9, the J gene TRBJ2-3; the D is unclear. The CDR3 runs 14 residues. Trimming shortened V by 5 bases and J by 0 bases, and 9 bases separated the two germline ends. Germline V gives CDR1 SEHNR, CDR2 FQNEAQ (reference sequence). In DNA, the CDR3 is TGTGCCAGCAGCCCAGAGGTTAGCACAGATACGCAGTATTTT. Its protein product is CASSPEVSTDTQYF.

This clonotype has only a few counts. The chain carries TRBV20-1 and TRBJ2-2; D unresolved. The V end lost 0 bases, the J end lost 5 bases, and 10 bases lay between the germline ends. CDR1 is DFQATT, CDR2 SNEGSKA, per germline (reference sequence). The CDR3 consists of 14 residues. In DNA, the CDR3 is TGCAGTGCTAGAGACCCTCTTCGTACCGGGGAGCTGTTTTTT. Its translation is CSARDPLRTGELFF.

This chain connects TRBV15 to TRBJ2-3, with D possibly TRBD1 on 6 matching bases. Germline V gene sequence: CDR1 LNHNV, CDR2 YYDKDF (reference sequence). This CDR3 contains 15 residues. The V and J ends lost 0 bases and 3 bases respectively, with 10 bases between them. The CDR3 here is CATSREKGVTDTQYF. CDR3 nucleotides: TGTGCCACCAGCAGAGAAAAGGGGGTAACAGATACGCAGTATTTT. Full variable domain (outside the CDR3, taken from reference TRBV15 and TRBJ2-3): DAMVIQNPRYQVTQFGKPVTLSCSQTLNHNVMYWYQQKSSQAPKLLFHYYDKDFNNEADTPDNFQSRRPNTSFCFLDIRSPGLGDTAMYLCATSREKGVTDTQYFGPGTRLTVL.

This chain links TRBV4-1 with TRBJ2-7; D might be TRBD1 (6 bases). V lost 2 bases to trimming and J lost 4 bases, with 15 bases between them. This CDR3 comprises 15 residues. The germline V gene encodes CDR1 MGHRA and CDR2 YSYEKL. CDR3 DNA sequence: TGCGCCAGCAGCCAACCCGCACAGGGTGTTTACGAGCAGTACTTC. The encoded protein is CASSQPAQGVYEQYF.